This T cell receptor beta chain was observed in a study of T-cell memory formation after mild COVID-19. V shed 7 bases and J shed 6 bases, with 16 bases lying between them. The CDR3 spans 14 residues. TCRdb re-called the 5' RACE reads through MiXCR, storing one row per CDR3 protein. The repertoire holds approximately 250,000 distinct CDR3 sequences, with 15% as singletons. This clonotype turned up a few times. The rearrangement joins TRBV12-3 or TRBV12-4 to TRBJ2-1, with a possible D match to TRBD1 (5 bases). The sequenced sample consisted of PBMCs or a T cell subset sorted from them (not recorded which). The receptor's source is an adult woman who had mild COVID-19 (a few samples of this study predate the infection). Cell type and time point are not known. CDR3 in DNA: TGTGCCAGCATCCCGTGGGGCAGCATCAATGAGCAGTTCTTC. Translation: CASIPWGSINEQFF.